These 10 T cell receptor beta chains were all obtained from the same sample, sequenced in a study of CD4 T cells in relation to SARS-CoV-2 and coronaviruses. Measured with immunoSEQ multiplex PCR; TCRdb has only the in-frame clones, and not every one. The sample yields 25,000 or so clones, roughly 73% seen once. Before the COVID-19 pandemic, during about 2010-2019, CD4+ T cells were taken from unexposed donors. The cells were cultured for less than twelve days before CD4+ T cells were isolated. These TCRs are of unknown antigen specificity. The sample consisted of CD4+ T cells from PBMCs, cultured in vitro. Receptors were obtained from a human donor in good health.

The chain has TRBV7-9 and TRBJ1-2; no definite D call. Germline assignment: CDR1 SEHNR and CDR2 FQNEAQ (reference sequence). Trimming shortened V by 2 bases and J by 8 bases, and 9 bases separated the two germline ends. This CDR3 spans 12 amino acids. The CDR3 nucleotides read TGTGCCAGCAGCTTATGGGCTGGGGGCTACACCTTC. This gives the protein CASSLWAGGYTF. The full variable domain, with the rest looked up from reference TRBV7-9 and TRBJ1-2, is DTGVSQNPRHKITKRGQNVTFRCDPISEHNRLYWYRQTLGQGPEFLTYFQNEAQLEKSRLLSDRFSAERPKGSFSTLEIQRTEQGDSAMYLCASSLWAGGYTFGSGTRLTVV.

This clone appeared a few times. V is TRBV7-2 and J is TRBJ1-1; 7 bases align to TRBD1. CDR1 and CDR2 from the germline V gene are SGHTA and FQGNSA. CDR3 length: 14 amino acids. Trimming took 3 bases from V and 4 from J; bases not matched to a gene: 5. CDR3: CASSFGQGGTEAFF. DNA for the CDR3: TGTGCCAGCAGCTTCGGTCAGGGGGGCACTGAAGCTTTCTTT.

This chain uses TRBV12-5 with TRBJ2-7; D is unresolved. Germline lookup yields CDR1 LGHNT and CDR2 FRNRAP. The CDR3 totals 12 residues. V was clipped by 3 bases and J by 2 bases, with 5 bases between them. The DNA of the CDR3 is TGTGCTAGTGGTTTCGGAACCTACGAGCAGTACTTC. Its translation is CASGFGTYEQYF. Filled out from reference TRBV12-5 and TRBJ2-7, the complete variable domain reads DARVTQTPRHKVTEMGQEVTMRCQPILGHNTVFWYRQTMMQGLELLAYFRNRAPLDDSGMPKDRFSAEMPDATLATLKIQPSEPRDSAVYFCASGFGTYEQYFGPGTRLTVT.

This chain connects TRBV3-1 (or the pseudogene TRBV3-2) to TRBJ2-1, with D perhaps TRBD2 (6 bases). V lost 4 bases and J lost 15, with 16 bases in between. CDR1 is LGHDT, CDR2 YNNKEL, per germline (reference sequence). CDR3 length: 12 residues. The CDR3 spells CASSRSGVSPFF. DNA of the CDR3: TGTGCCAGCAGCCGATCGGGGGTTTCGCCGTTCTTC.

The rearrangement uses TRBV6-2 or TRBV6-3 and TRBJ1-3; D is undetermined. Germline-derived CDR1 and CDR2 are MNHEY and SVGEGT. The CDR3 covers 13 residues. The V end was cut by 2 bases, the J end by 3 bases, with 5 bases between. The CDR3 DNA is TGTGCCAGCAGTTACCCAAATGGAAACACCATATATTTT. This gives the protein CASSYPNGNTIYF.

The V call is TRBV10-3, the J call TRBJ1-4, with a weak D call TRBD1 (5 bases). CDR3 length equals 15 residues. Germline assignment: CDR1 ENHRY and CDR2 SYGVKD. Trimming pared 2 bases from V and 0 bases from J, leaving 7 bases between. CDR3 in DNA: TGTGCCATCAGTGAGGGACAAACAACTAATGAAAAACTGTTTTTT. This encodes CAISEGQTTNEKLFF.

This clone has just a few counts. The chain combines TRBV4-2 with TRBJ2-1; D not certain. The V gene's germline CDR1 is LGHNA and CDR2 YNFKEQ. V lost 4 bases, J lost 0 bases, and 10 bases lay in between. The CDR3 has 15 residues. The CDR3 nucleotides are TGTGCCAGCAGCCCACCAGCCAGCTCCTACAATGAGCAGTTCTTC. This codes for CASSPPASSYNEQFF.

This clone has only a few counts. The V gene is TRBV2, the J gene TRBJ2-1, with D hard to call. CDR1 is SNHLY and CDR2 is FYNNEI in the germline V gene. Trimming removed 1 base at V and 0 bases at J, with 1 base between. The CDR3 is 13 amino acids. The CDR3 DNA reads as TGTGCCAGCAGTGAAGACTCCTACAATGAGCAGTTCTTC. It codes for CASSEDSYNEQFF.

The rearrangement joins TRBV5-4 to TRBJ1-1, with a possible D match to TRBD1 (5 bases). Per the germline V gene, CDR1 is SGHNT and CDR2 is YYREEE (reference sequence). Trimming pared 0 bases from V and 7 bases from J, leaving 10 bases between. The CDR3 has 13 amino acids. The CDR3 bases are TGTGCCAGCAGCTTGGCAGTGGGGGATGAAGCTTTCTTT. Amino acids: CASSLAVGDEAFF. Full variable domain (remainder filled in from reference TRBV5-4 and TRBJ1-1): ETGVTQSPTHLIKTRGQQVTLRCSSQSGHNTVSWYQQALGQGPQFIFQYYREEENGRGNFPPRFSGLQFPNYSSELNVNALELDDSALYLCASSLAVGDEAFFGQGTRLTVV.

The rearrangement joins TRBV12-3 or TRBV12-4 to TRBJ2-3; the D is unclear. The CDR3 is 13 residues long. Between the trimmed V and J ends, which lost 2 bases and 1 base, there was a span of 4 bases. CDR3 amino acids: CASSLPGTDTQYF. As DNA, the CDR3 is TGTGCCAGCAGTTTACCGGGCACAGATACGCAGTATTTT.